The T cell receptor (beta chain) described here comes from a study of Graves' ophthalmopathy and Graves' hyperthyroidism. Study conclusions and caveats: The authors also found most expanded thyroid clonotypes above 0.001 frequency in blood.

Transcripts of RNA were the source for amplifying TCR beta CDR3 regions. Second-round multiplex PCR followed a first-round RT-PCR using HTBI primers. TCRdb ran MiXCR on the multiplex PCR reads and lists one entry per CDR3 protein. The sample contains hundreds of thousands of distinct CDR3 sequences, under 25% of which appear only once. Details on this clonotype: Its antigen is unknown.

This CDR3 is 12 amino acids long. Per the germline V gene, CDR1 is MNHEY and CDR2 is SMNVEV (reference sequence). With 4 bases removed from V and 6 bases from J, the gap between germline ends came to 9 bases. The TCR comes from a woman aged 18-30 years with stable Graves' hyperthyroidism. Sequenced material: peripheral blood. V usage is TRBV27 and J usage is TRBJ2-5; D possibly matches TRBD1 or TRBD2 (5 bases each). The CDR3 bases are TGTGCCAGCAGTTATTGGGGGAAGACCCAGTACTTC. It codes for CASSYWGKTQYF.